What follows are 19 T cell receptor beta chains derived from one specimen sequenced in a study of technical replicates of blood from several donors. TCRdb's table, derived via immunoSEQ multiplex PCR, lists solely in-frame clones and lacks some. The table shows just under 100,000 clones, with about 96% occurring only once. The sample was T cells isolated from PBMCs. These receptors all stem from a human donor in good health.

The chain combines TRBV27 with TRBJ1-2; the D gene is possibly TRBD1 (6 bases). This CDR3 spans 14 amino acids. CDR1 is MNHEY and CDR2 is SMNVEV in the germline V gene (reference sequence). Trimming took off 6 bases at V and 4 bases at J, with 15 bases between the two ends. Here the CDR3 reads CASRGTGTPYGYTF. The CDR3 coding sequence is TGTGCCAGCAGGGGAACCGGGACACCCTATGGCTACACCTTC.

This sequence joins TRBV4-1 and TRBJ2-2, with a tentative D call TRBD2 (5 bases). Between the trimmed V and J ends, which lost 3 bases and 8 bases, there was a span of 16 bases. Germline V gives CDR1 MGHRA, CDR2 YSYEKL. CDR3 length: 15 amino acids. The CDR3 loop reads CASSQPGLARGELFF. As DNA, the CDR3 is TGCGCCAGCAGCCAGCCCGGACTGGCACGGGGGGAGCTGTTTTTT.

The V gene is TRBV6-5, the J gene TRBJ2-2; TRBD1 agrees at 9 bases. This CDR3 has 15 residues. J was trimmed by 4 bases and V by 6 bases; bases with no gene match: 6. Germline-derived CDR1 and CDR2 are MNHEY and SVGAGI. The CDR3 DNA is TGTGCCAGCAGCCCGGGACAGGGACCCACCGGGGAGCTGTTTTTT. Protein sequence: CASSPGQGPTGELFF.

The chain employs TRBV18 and TRBJ2-7; TRBD1 matches 7 bases. This CDR3 is built from 13 residues. Losses at the gene ends were 6 bases for V and 1 base for J; bases not matched to a gene: 3. Germline CDR1 KGHSH, CDR2 LQKENI. The CDR3 sequence is CASSETGSYEQYF. CDR3 coding DNA: TGTGCCAGCTCGGAGACAGGGTCCTACGAGCAGTACTTC.

V and J are TRBV6-5 and TRBJ2-7, with D possibly being TRBD2 (6 bases). The CDR3 is 12 residues long. Germline V gene data show CDR1 as MNHEY and CDR2 as SVGAGI. Trimming removed 5 bases at V and 7 bases at J, with 12 bases between. CDR3 protein: CASSTNGGEQYF. CDR3 sequence (DNA): TGTGCCAGCAGTACTAACGGAGGGGAGCAGTACTTC.

This chain uses TRBV30 with TRBJ1-1; D gene uncertain. The germline CDR1 and CDR2 sequences are GTSNPN and SVGIG (reference sequence). This CDR3 comprises 15 residues. V was cut by 8 bases and J by 3 bases, with 22 bases left in between. The CDR3, as DNA: TGTGCCGGCGGGTTTGGGGTCCGCGTTGACACTGAAGCTTTCTTT. Protein: CAGGFGVRVDTEAFF.

This clone was recorded only once. J is TRBJ1-1 and V is TRBV11-2, with 7 bases aligning to TRBD1. V dropped 1 base and J dropped 3; count of bases not matched to a gene: 5. Germline values: CDR1 SGHAT, CDR2 FQNNGV. The CDR3 contains 15 residues. The CDR3 region is CASSLAFRGDTEAFF. In DNA, the CDR3 is TGTGCCAGCAGCTTAGCTTTCAGGGGGGACACTGAAGCTTTCTTT. The entire variable domain, with the rest obtained from reference TRBV11-2 and TRBJ1-1, is as follows: EAGVAQSPRYKIIEKRQSVAFWCNPISGHATLYWYQQILGQGPKLLIQFQNNGVVDDSQLPKDRFSAERLKGVDSTLKIQPAKLEDSAVYLCASSLAFRGDTEAFFGQGTRLTVV.

The CDR3 DNA reads TGTGCCAGCAGCTTAGGCATTACGGGGAATCAGCCCCAGCATTTT. Translation: CASSLGITGNQPQHF. The genes are TRBV7-6 and TRBJ1-5; D is undetermined. This CDR3 comprises 15 residues. The V and J ends lost 1 base and 4 bases respectively, with 11 bases between them. The V gene's germline CDR1 is SGHVS and CDR2 FNYEAQ.

The rearrangement joins TRBV27 to TRBJ2-7, with 13 bases identical to TRBD2. V dropped 4 bases and J dropped 7; count of bases not matched to a gene: 7. The CDR3 is 15 amino acids. Germline CDR1 reads MNHEY; CDR2 reads SMNVEV (reference sequence). DNA of the CDR3: TGTGCCAGCAGTTCACGGACTAGCGGGAGAGTGGAGCAGTACTTC. Encoded protein: CASSSRTSGRVEQYF.

The chain joins TRBV4-1 to TRBJ1-2; 8 nucleotides line up with TRBD1. Germline V gene lookup returns CDR1 MGHRA and CDR2 YSYEKL. There are 14 residues in the CDR3. V shed 1 base, J shed 7 bases, and the junction held 5 bases outside the gene matches. The CDR3 here is CASSQVGTGGGYTF. CDR3 coding DNA: TGCGCCAGCAGCCAAGTTGGGACAGGCGGTGGCTACACCTTC.

The V and J genes are TRBV28 and TRBJ2-7; 10 bases fit TRBD2. The V gene's germline CDR1 is MDHEN and CDR2 SYDVKM. The CDR3 length is 15 residues. V lost 5 bases, J lost 0 bases, and 4 bases stayed unmatched. CDR3 bases: TGTGCCAGCAGTAGTATAGCGGGAGGCTCCTACGAGCAGTACTTC. Its protein product is CASSSIAGGSYEQYF.

The chain recombines TRBV7-2 with TRBJ2-1, with D possibly being TRBD2 (6 bases). The germline V gene encodes CDR1 SGHTA and CDR2 FQGNSA. This CDR3 has 13 amino acids. The V end was cut by 0 bases, the J end by 8 bases, with 8 bases between. CDR3: CASSLAEGDEQFF. The CDR3, as DNA: TGTGCCAGCAGCTTAGCGGAGGGCGATGAGCAGTTCTTC.

The V call is TRBV6-1, the J call TRBJ2-7, with D possibly matching TRBD1 (5 bases). The V gene lost 2 bases and the J gene lost 5 bases, with 16 bases spanning the gap. This CDR3 has 15 residues. Looked up from germline, CDR1 is MNHNS and CDR2 is SASEGT. Written as DNA, the CDR3 is TGTGCCAGCAGTGAACCGGCACTCAGGGCCCACGAGCAGTACTTC. It encodes CASSEPALRAHEQYF.

V is TRBV6-5 and J is TRBJ1-1; 7 bases are a match to TRBD1. V lost 5 bases to trimming and J lost 4 bases; unmatched junction nucleotides: 10. The CDR3 loop spans 15 amino acids. The V gene's germline CDR1 is MNHEY and CDR2 SVGAGI. Here the CDR3 DNA reads TGTGCCAGCAGTCCGATTAACAGGGGCGGCACTGAAGCTTTCTTT. Its translation: CASSPINRGGTEAFF.

The rearrangement links TRBV5-1 to TRBJ2-5; D unclear. Germline loops: CDR1 SGHRS, CDR2 YFSETQ. Trimming removed 0 bases at V and 3 bases at J, with 6 bases between. The CDR3 extends over 13 amino acids. CDR3 nucleotides: TGCGCCAGCAGCTTGGGAGCTAAAGAGACCCAGTACTTC. Protein: CASSLGAKETQYF.

This chain joins TRBV30 and TRBJ2-7, with 8 bases lining up with TRBD2. Germline V lookup: CDR1 GTSNPN, CDR2 SVGIG (reference sequence). This CDR3 has 15 residues. Losses at the gene ends were 2 bases for V and 9 bases for J; bases not matched to a gene: 15. The CDR3 bases are TGTGCCTGGAGTTCCGCCGTACACGGGGGGGCTAGGCAGTACTTC. Translating gives CAWSSAVHGGARQYF.

V is TRBV5-5 and J is TRBJ1-5; no clear D gene. Deletions cut 4 bases from V and 1 base from J, with 9 bases between. The CDR3 has 14 amino acids. Germline loops: CDR1 SGHKS, CDR2 YYEKEE (reference sequence). As DNA, the CDR3 is TGTGCCAGCAGCGTAGAGGGAAGCAATCAGCCCCAGCATTTT. Translated: CASSVEGSNQPQHF. Supplemented by reference TRBV5-5 and TRBJ1-5, the full variable domain reads DAGVTQSPTHLIKTRGQQVTLRCSPISGHKSVSWYQQVLGQGPQFIFQYYEKEERGRGNFPDRFSARQFPNYSSELNVNALLLGDSALYLCASSVEGSNQPQHFGDGTRLSIL.

This rearrangement joins TRBV6-6 to TRBJ1-2; a weak D match, TRBD1 (6 bases). The V end was cut by 7 bases, the J end by 2 bases, with 11 bases between. Per germline, CDR1 MNHNY and CDR2 SVGAGI (reference sequence). The CDR3 sequence is 13 residues long. The CDR3 protein is CASMGHMNYGYTF. Here the CDR3 DNA reads TGTGCCAGCATGGGACATATGAACTATGGCTACACCTTC.

This sequence joins TRBV11-2 and TRBJ1-2; TRBD1 matches 7 bases. V was pared by 1 base and J by 4 bases, with 0 bases of the junction left unmatched. CDR3 length equals 13 residues. Germline-derived CDR1 and CDR2 are SGHAT and FQNNGV. CDR3: CASSLAGGYGYTF. CDR3 sequence (DNA): TGTGCCAGCAGCTTAGCAGGGGGCTATGGCTACACCTTC.